The sequence of this TCR beta chain was determined in a study of identical twins. Study results and limitations: The abundant beta clonotypes from cord blood had fewer insertions, and memory repertoires had none of this.

A remark on this clonotype: Its antigen is still unknown.

Template switching introduced a universal primer site, and the cDNA bore unique molecular identifiers. MiXCR, applied by TCRdb to the 5' RACE reads, yields one record per CDR3 protein. Found here are some 1,700,000 distinct CDR3 sequences, about 32% of them singletons; the top ten hold about 0.3%. Germline assignment: CDR1 SGHVS and CDR2 FQNEAQ. This CDR3 has 19 amino acids. The V gene lost 7 bases and the J gene lost 0 bases, with 22 bases spanning the gap. This chain connects TRBV7-8 to TRBJ2-6; a possible D gene is TRBD2 (6 bases). Sequencing was done on a sample of cord blood. The sequence was obtained from a newborn girl in good health. The chain's CDR3 is CASTVTPGLAHSGANVLTF. The CDR3 nucleotides read TGTGCCAGCACCGTAACGCCGGGACTTGCACACTCTGGGGCCAACGTCCTGACTTTC. The full variable domain, completed using reference TRBV7-8 and TRBJ2-6, is GAGVSQSPRYKVAKRGQDVALRCDPISGHVSLFWYQQALGQGPEFLTYFQNEAQLDKSGLPSDRFFAERPEGSVSTLKIQRTQQEDSAVYLCASTVTPGLAHSGANVLTFGAGSRLTVL.